These 17 T cell receptor beta chains were sequenced from one sample in a study of T cell clonotyping in hematopoietic cell transplantation. Time point denoted: recipient sample about 28 days before transplant, after cytoreduction. Sequencing used immunoSEQ multiplex PCR; TCRdb keeps in-frame clones, though not all of them. Of roughly 80,000 clones in the sample, 90% to 96% were seen once. Sequences were derived from peripheral blood mononuclear cells, sampled before stem cell transplant. Every receptor here comes from a woman in her forties or fifties with acute myeloid leukemia. Some clones in this sample may be carry-over from other donors' samples.

V is TRBV7-2 and J is TRBJ2-7, with 10 bases lining up with TRBD1. Germline-derived CDR1 and CDR2 are SGHTA and FQGNSA. J was trimmed by 5 bases and V by 0 bases; bases with no gene match: 16. The CDR3 has 19 amino acids. CDR3 region: CASSLAILGPGTGDHEQYF. The CDR3 DNA reads TGTGCCAGCAGCTTAGCGATTTTAGGGCCCGGGACAGGGGATCACGAGCAGTACTTC.

This sequence joins TRBV7-9 and TRBJ1-1, with a tentative D call TRBD1 (5 bases). This CDR3 is 12 amino acids long. With 6 bases removed from V and 11 bases from J, the gap between germline ends came to 16 bases. The V gene's germline CDR1 is SEHNR and CDR2 FQNEAQ (reference sequence). CDR3 sequence: CASSRDVGGAFF. The CDR3 nucleotides read TGTGCCAGCAGTCGGGACGTCGGCGGGGCTTTCTTT.

The rearrangement joins TRBV25-1 to TRBJ1-5, with D perhaps TRBD1 (5 bases). CDR1 is MGHDK, CDR2 SYGVNS, per germline. The CDR3 sequence is 12 residues long. V was clipped by 8 bases and J by 4 bases, with 9 bases between them. In nucleotides, the CDR3 is TGTGCCAGCTCGACAGCGAATCAGCCCCAGCATTTT. This translates into CASSTANQPQHF.

The chain employs TRBV5-6 and TRBJ2-7; D might be TRBD1 (5 bases). The germline gives CDR1 SGHDT, CDR2 YYEEEE. The CDR3 runs 15 residues. The V and J ends lost 4 bases and 7 bases respectively, with 21 bases between them. DNA for the CDR3: TGTGCCAGCAGCCTGAATGGTAAGGGGCTTAGGGAGCAGTACTTC. Translation gives CASSLNGKGLREQYF. Using reference TRBV5-6 and TRBJ2-7 for the parts outside the CDR3, the full variable domain is DAGVTQSPTHLIKTRGQQVTLRCSPKSGHDTVSWYQQALGQGPQFIFQYYEEEERQRGNFPDRFSGHQFPNYSSELNVNALLLGDSALYLCASSLNGKGLREQYFGPGTRLTVT.

CDR3 nucleotides: TGTGCCAGCAGCAACCGGGACAGGGTCTACGAGCAGTACTTC. Its protein is CASSNRDRVYEQYF. This rearrangement joins TRBV7-8 to TRBJ2-7, with TRBD1 matching over 9 bases. CDR3 length: 14 residues. The V segment lost 5 bases and the J segment 3 bases; nucleotides outside the gene matches: 5. Germline V CDR1 and CDR2: SGHVS, FQNEAQ.

This chain connects TRBV6-5 to TRBJ1-5; D might be TRBD1 (6 bases). CDR3 length equals 13 residues. V dropped 5 bases and J dropped 11 bases, with 16 bases sitting between them. Germline assignment: CDR1 MNHEY and CDR2 SVGAGI. CDR3 amino acids: CASSGQFGKAQHF. The CDR3 DNA reads TGTGCCAGCAGTGGACAGTTTGGGAAGGCCCAGCATTTT.

The V gene is TRBV6-1, the J gene TRBJ2-5, with 9 bases that match TRBD2. The CDR3 length is 17 residues. With V trimmed by 1 base and J by 1 base, 7 bases remained unmatched. Germline V CDR1 and CDR2: MNHNS, SASEGT. This chain's CDR3 is CASSEDVSGSPQETQYF. CDR3 DNA: TGTGCCAGCAGTGAAGATGTTAGCGGGAGTCCCCAAGAGACCCAGTACTTC.

The chain carries TRBV7-3 and TRBJ1-2; 9 bases agree with TRBD1. This CDR3 is built from 13 residues. Germline-derived CDR1 and CDR2 are SGHTA and FQGTGA. J gave up 6 bases and V 5 bases, and 4 bases lay outside the gene matches. CDR3 loop: CASSITGGNGYTF. CDR3 sequence (DNA): TGTGCCAGCAGCATTACAGGGGGCAATGGCTACACCTTC.

This chain connects TRBV5-1 to TRBJ1-3; 9 bases agree with TRBD1. Germline assignment: CDR1 SGHRS and CDR2 YFSETQ. Germline trimming cut 4 bases from V and 5 bases from J; bases unmatched to any gene: 7. The CDR3 runs 15 residues. CDR3 protein: CASSAGTGSRNTIYF. CDR3 DNA sequence: TGCGCCAGCAGCGCCGGGACAGGGAGTAGAAACACCATATATTTT.

This chain uses TRBV10-2 with TRBJ1-2; D possibly corresponds to TRBD1 (5 bases). V was clipped by 0 bases and J by 4 bases, with 12 bases between them. Per the germline V gene, CDR1 is WSHSY and CDR2 is SAAADI. The CDR3 totals 15 residues. The chain's CDR3 is CASSESGGTFYGYTF. CDR3 nucleotide sequence: TGCGCCAGCAGTGAGTCTGGGGGAACCTTCTATGGCTACACCTTC.

V is TRBV7-6 and J is TRBJ2-1, with 8 positions matching TRBD2. This CDR3 comprises 14 residues. Germline CDR1 and CDR2: SGHVS and FNYEAQ. V gave up 3 bases and J gave up 4 bases; unmatched junction bases: 2. The CDR3 region has the DNA TGTGCCAGCAGCTTCACTAGCGGTTACAATGAGCAGTTCTTC. Protein: CASSFTSGYNEQFF.

J is TRBJ1-1 and V is TRBV29-1, with TRBD1 matching 9 bases. The CDR3 spans 11 residues. The germline V gene has CDR1 SQVTM and CDR2 ANQGSEA. Trimming removed 6 bases from V and 10 bases from J; junction bases left unmatched: 6. The CDR3 is CSVNGQGRAFF. CDR3 nucleotides: TGCAGCGTCAATGGACAGGGGAGAGCTTTCTTT. The entire variable domain, with the rest obtained from reference TRBV29-1 and TRBJ1-1, is as follows: SAVISQKPSRDICQRGTSLTIQCQVDSQVTMMFWYRQQPGQSLTLIATANQGSEATYESGFVIDKFPISRPNLTFSTLTVSNMSPEDSSIYLCSVNGQGRAFFGQGTRLTVV.

The chain joins TRBV6-6 to TRBJ1-1, with D possibly matching TRBD1 (5 bases). V lost 6 bases to trimming and J lost 0 bases, with 17 bases between them. CDR1 MNHNY and CDR2 SVGAGI come from the germline V gene (reference sequence). This CDR3 is built from 16 residues. The CDR3 DNA sequence: TGTGCCAGCAGCGACCGGACAAGCTACATGAACACTGAAGCTTTCTTT. It translates to CASSDRTSYMNTEAFF.

The chain has TRBV5-1 and TRBJ1-2; the D gene is possibly TRBD1 (6 bases). The V and J ends lost 4 bases and 8 bases respectively, with 18 bases between them. Germline CDR1 reads SGHRS; CDR2 reads YFSETQ. The length of the CDR3 is 14 residues. The CDR3 DNA follows: TGCGCCAGCAGCGGCTCCGGGGGCGAGTACGGCTACACCTTC. Protein: CASSGSGGEYGYTF.

In this sample, this clone turned up once. This chain joins TRBV28 and TRBJ1-2; D uncertain. The CDR3 has 13 residues. Germline V CDR1 and CDR2: MDHEN, SYDVKM. The V and J ends lost 7 bases and 6 bases respectively, with 15 bases between them. The CDR3 nucleotides read TGTGCCAGCACCGGTTCCTCTTACCATGGCTACACCTTC. Translation: CASTGSSYHGYTF.

This clone appeared a single time. This chain joins TRBV28 and TRBJ1-5, with 8 bases matching TRBD1. CDR1 and CDR2 from the germline V gene are MDHEN and SYDVKM. The CDR3 contains 13 residues. The V gene end was trimmed by 6 bases and the J gene end by 6 bases; junction bases not matched to a gene: 4. The CDR3 is CASSPTGVQPQHF. Here the CDR3 DNA reads TGTGCCAGCAGCCCGACAGGGGTTCAGCCCCAGCATTTT.

The CDR3 DNA is TGTGCCAGCAGTGAATCGTCGGTTTGGTCTAATGAAAAACTGTTTTTT. Its protein product is CASSESSVWSNEKLFF. The chain employs TRBV25-1 and TRBJ1-4; D not certain. This CDR3 is 16 amino acids long. The V end was cut by 1 base, the J end by 3 bases, with 12 bases between. Germline-derived CDR1 and CDR2 are MGHDK and SYGVNS.